This T cell receptor (beta chain) stems from a study of CD8+CD57+ T cells in acquired aplastic anemia. The wider study: Yields of DNA that came from sorted CD4+ and CD8+ cells averaged about 3.3 ug.

Sequencing was done on patients that had shown CD8+CD57+ cell expansion by flow cytometry. The CDR3 runs to 14 residues. CDR1 is SEHNR, CDR2 FQNEAQ, per germline (reference sequence). For CDR3 and TCR beta VDJ profiling, genomic DNA was the template used. One entry per CDR3 protein results from TCRdb running MiXCR on the reads. The sample carries 150,000 to 200,000 distinct CDR3 sequences, around 48% recorded once. Only one count was recorded for this clonotype. The J gene is TRBJ2-7, the V gene TRBV7-9, with 10 bases fitting TRBD1. TRBJ2-4 explains the end of the DNA better; the J call may be wrong. The clonotype originates from a human donor with aplastic anemia. What was sequenced was sorted CD4+, CD8+, or CD8+CD57+ T cells (not recorded which) from PBMCs. CDR3 region: CASSLVGQGNIQYF. CDR3 in DNA: TGTGCCAGCAGCTTAGTGGGACAGGGGAACATTCAGTACTTC.